The rows below give T cell receptor beta chains drawn from one sample of a study of blood T cell repertoires in COVID-19. Profiling relied on immunoSEQ multiplex PCR, and the TCRdb table lists in-frame clones only, not all of them. The data hold 100,000 to 150,000 clones, with around four fifths observed a single time. Sequenced input: peripheral blood. The receptors come from a human donor in a cohort sampled during active COVID-19. CDR3s include the opening cysteine and the closing phenylalanine or tryptophan. D genes are given only for firm matches. Rows give clone size only sometimes, using once, few, many, or a class for an expanded clone.

d_gene	v_gene	abundance	j_gene	CDR3aa	CDR3nt
NA	TRBV4-1	NA	TRBJ2-1	CASSQVGRERNEQFF	TGCGCCAGCAGCCAAGTAGGTCGGGAGCGAAATGAGCAGTTCTTC
TRBD1	TRBV3-1/TRBV3-2	NA	TRBJ1-1	CASVDRDTEAFF	TGTGCCAGCGTAGACAGGGACACTGAAGCTTTCTTT
NA	TRBV7-9	NA	TRBJ2-3	CASSKQGSTDTQYF	TGTGCCAGCAGCAAGCAGGGGAGCACAGATACGCAGTATTTT
TRBD1	TRBV28	NA	TRBJ2-7	CASSFRQGKDF	TGTGCCAGCAGTTTCCGACAGGGTAAGGACTTC
NA	TRBV7-2	NA	TRBJ2-5	CASSLRQGRAETQYF	TGTGCCAGCAGCTTAAGGCAGGGTAGGGCAGAGACCCAGTACTTC
TRBD2	TRBV2	once	TRBJ2-7	CASRGGVSYEQYF	TGTGCCAGCAGGGGAGGGGTATCCTACGAGCAGTACTTC
NA	TRBV3-1/TRBV3-2	NA	TRBJ1-1	CASTAQGSRTEAFF	TGTGCCAGCACCGCACAGGGAAGTCGGACTGAAGCTTTCTTT
NA	TRBV3-1/TRBV3-2	NA	TRBJ1-3	CASSQAMGYSGNTIYF	TGTGCCAGCAGCCAAGCTATGGGCTACTCTGGAAACACCATATATTTT
TRBD1	TRBV28	once	TRBJ2-5	CASSSRTGDTVAYQETQYF	TGTGCCAGCAGTTCCCGGACAGGGGACACCGTTGCTTACCAAGAGACCCAGTACTTC
NA	TRBV6-1	NA	TRBJ2-7	CASSELSDGTYEQYF	TGTGCCAGCAGTGAGTTGAGTGACGGGACCTACGAGCAGTACTTC
TRBD2	TRBV12-3/TRBV12-4	NA	TRBJ2-3	CASRVGAGDTQYF	TGTGCCAGCAGGGTGGGAGCGGGGGATACGCAGTATTTT
TRBD1	TRBV6-1	NA	TRBJ2-7	CASSEQGQHYEQYF	TGTGCCAGCAGTGAACAGGGACAGCACTACGAGCAGTACTTC
TRBD1	TRBV24-1	once	TRBJ2-3	CATSTGTGGVDTQYF	TGTGCCACCAGCACCGGGACAGGGGGCGTGGATACGCAGTATTTT
NA	TRBV28	NA	TRBJ2-3	CASSPFSATMRDTQYF	TGTGCCAGCAGTCCCTTTTCAGCGACCATGCGGGATACGCAGTATTTT